This T cell receptor (beta chain) is drawn from a study of OX40 agonist ivuxolimab in advanced cancers. The germline CDR1 and CDR2 sequences are SGHDT and YYEEEE. V was cut by 5 bases and J by 1 base, with 17 bases left in between. The CDR3 totals 16 residues. Produced via immunoSEQ multiplex PCR; TCRdb's table is partial and in-frame only. The sample carries 95,000 to 100,000 clones, approximately 80% recorded once. The rearrangement joins TRBV5-6 to TRBJ2-3, with a weak D call TRBD2 (5 bases). The sequence was obtained from an adult with an advanced solid tumor such as melanoma, head and neck, liver or kidney cancer. Sample: CD4+ or CD8+ T cells sorted from blood, taken in a trial of the OX40 agonist ivuxolimab. The DNA for the CDR3 is TGTGCCAGCAGTTCCCGCTGGAGGAGTGGCACAGATACGCAGTATTTT. As protein: CASSSRWRSGTDTQYF. The full variable domain, its missing parts supplied by reference TRBV5-6 and TRBJ2-3, is DAGVTQSPTHLIKTRGQQVTLRCSPKSGHDTVSWYQQALGQGPQFIFQYYEEEERQRGNFPDRFSGHQFPNYSSELNVNALLLGDSALYLCASSSRWRSGTDTQYFGPGTRLTVL.